The source of this TCR beta chain is a study of identifying expanded T cells in peripheral blood. Collection occurred without any documented infections or immune events in donors. Clones were sequenced by immunoSEQ multiplex PCR, and TCRdb holds only the in-frame ones, with some missing. In the table there are under 110,000 clones, around 88% of which are singletons. The sequenced material came from blood. The sequence came from a person between 18 and 75 years old in good health.

The CDR3 DNA follows: TGTGCCAGCAGCTTAGCCCTTGGTTGGCGGTATAGGGGAAACACCGGGGAGCTGTTTTTT. Translated, it gives CASSLALGWRYRGNTGELFF. V gene TRBV7-2 combines with J gene TRBJ2-2; a weak D match, TRBD1 (5 bases). Trimming shortened V by 0 bases and J by 2 bases, and 22 bases separated the two germline ends. The CDR3 length is 20 residues. Germline loops: CDR1 SGHTA, CDR2 FQGNSA.